The 27 T cell receptor beta chains below were found in one sample sequenced in a study of blood T cell repertoires in COVID-19. Generated by immunoSEQ multiplex PCR, the TCRdb table keeps only in-frame clones and is missing some. The profile covers roughly 250,000 clones, with approximately 84% appearing a single time and approximately 1.9% taken by the ten largest. The sample consisted of peripheral blood. These receptors came from a woman aged 80 or over with acute or convalescent COVID-19.

The chain couples TRBV18 to TRBJ1-5; 9 nucleotides line up with TRBD1. V was clipped by 2 bases and J by 6 bases; unmatched bases: 5. The CDR3 spans 15 residues. Germline V gene sequence: CDR1 KGHSH, CDR2 LQKENI. CDR3: CASSPSTGGAQPQHF. CDR3 bases: TGTGCCAGCTCACCATCGACAGGGGGTGCTCAGCCCCAGCATTTT.

The rearrangement uses TRBV2 and TRBJ1-5; D is perhaps TRBD1 (5 bases). V dropped 6 bases and J dropped 1 base, with 10 bases sitting between them. The germline gives CDR1 SNHLY, CDR2 FYNNEI. The CDR3 spans 14 residues. The CDR3 reads CASRQGGSNQPQHF. DNA of the CDR3: TGTGCCAGCAGGCAGGGTGGAAGCAATCAGCCCCAGCATTTT.

The CDR3 region is CASSPTSGAYNEQFF. CDR3 nucleotides: TGCGCCAGCAGCCCGACTAGCGGGGCCTACAATGAGCAGTTCTTC. The chain couples TRBV5-1 to TRBJ2-1, with 11 bases that match TRBD2. This CDR3 spans 15 amino acids. After removal of 4 bases from V and 2 bases from J, the junction contained 2 bases not matched to a gene. In germline, CDR1 is SGHRS, CDR2 YFSETQ.

This chain links TRBV7-9 with TRBJ2-5, with D unresolved. V was trimmed by 2 bases and J by 5 bases, leaving 9 bases between them. Germline V gene lookup returns CDR1 SEHNR and CDR2 FQNEAQ (reference sequence). The CDR3 consists of 13 residues. The CDR3 bases are TGTGCCAGCAGCTTAAGCCGCATGGAGACCCAGTACTTC. Translated: CASSLSRMETQYF.

In nucleotides, the CDR3 is TGTGCCAGCAGTGAAGCCGGGGTCGGCACAGATACGCAGTATTTT. Protein sequence: CASSEAGVGTDTQYF. The chain joins TRBV6-1 to TRBJ2-3, with a weak D call TRBD2 (5 bases). Germline V CDR1 and CDR2: MNHNS, SASEGT. V lost 0 bases, J lost 1 base, and 8 bases lay in between. The length of the CDR3 is 15 residues.

The chain joins TRBV4-2 to TRBJ1-2, with D possibly TRBD1 on 5 matching bases. Germline CDR1 and CDR2: LGHNA and YNFKEQ. This CDR3 has 15 residues. The V end lost 4 bases, the J end lost 6 bases, and 18 bases lay between the germline ends. The CDR3 sequence is CASSPGGAQPHGYTF. Here the CDR3 DNA reads TGTGCCAGCAGCCCCGGCGGGGCCCAACCACATGGCTACACCTTC.

The V and J genes are TRBV5-4 and TRBJ1-2, with TRBD1 matching over 8 bases. Looked up from germline, CDR1 is SGHNT and CDR2 is YYREEE (reference sequence). The CDR3 runs to 14 residues. J lost 8 bases, V lost 2 bases, and 8 bases had no gene match. The CDR3 nucleotides are TGTGCCAGCAGCTTAGGACAGGGCTGGTGGGGCTACACCTTC. Translation: CASSLGQGWWGYTF. Full variable domain (outside the CDR3, taken from reference TRBV5-4 and TRBJ1-2): ETGVTQSPTHLIKTRGQQVTLRCSSQSGHNTVSWYQQALGQGPQFIFQYYREEENGRGNFPPRFSGLQFPNYSSELNVNALELDDSALYLCASSLGQGWWGYTFGSGTRLTVV.

This chain links TRBV19 with TRBJ2-7, with 9 bases fitting TRBD1. The J segment lost 1 base and the V segment lost 6 bases, leaving 7 bases of the junction unmatched. The CDR3 extends over 15 amino acids. Looked up from germline, CDR1 is LNHDA and CDR2 is SQIVND (reference sequence). This chain's CDR3 is CASRDTGTGSYEQYF. Here the CDR3 DNA reads TGTGCCAGTAGAGACACCGGGACAGGGTCCTACGAGCAGTACTTC. Combining the CDR3 with reference TRBV19 and TRBJ2-7 gives the whole variable domain DGGITQSPKYLFRKEGQNVTLSCEQNLNHDAMYWYRQDPGQGLRLIYYSQIVNDFQKGDIAEGYSVSREKKESFPLTVTSAQKNPTAFYLCASRDTGTGSYEQYFGPGTRLTVT.

This clone was counted only a few times. V gene TRBV5-1 combines with J gene TRBJ2-2, with D unresolved. The V gene lost 4 bases and the J gene lost 2 bases, with 3 bases spanning the gap. The CDR3 totals 12 residues. CDR1 and CDR2 (germline): SGHRS, YFSETQ. The CDR3 loop is CASSLNTGELFF. The CDR3 nucleotides read TGCGCCAGCAGCCTAAACACCGGGGAGCTGTTTTTT.

The V gene is TRBV2, the J gene TRBJ1-2, with unresolved D. Trimming removed 4 bases at V and 2 bases at J, with 5 bases between. CDR1 and CDR2 from the germline V gene are SNHLY and FYNNEI. The CDR3 runs 12 residues. The CDR3 DNA reads as TGTGCCAGCAGTGTCTTGAACTATGGCTACACCTTC. Its translation is CASSVLNYGYTF.

The V and J genes are TRBV19 and TRBJ1-5; 10 bases line up with TRBD1. The ends lost 3 bases at V and 3 bases at J; junction bases unmatched: 5. CDR1 LNHDA and CDR2 SQIVND come from the germline V gene (reference sequence). This CDR3 is built from 16 residues. DNA for the CDR3: TGTGCCAGTAGTATGGGACAGGGGCGCATCAATCAGCCCCAGCATTTT. Translated, it gives CASSMGQGRINQPQHF.

The chain is built from TRBV6-1 and TRBJ2-1; 7 bases fit TRBD2. CDR3 length: 16 residues. V dropped 2 bases and J dropped 3; count of bases not matched to a gene: 7. Looked up from germline, CDR1 is MNHNS and CDR2 is SASEGT. CDR3 loop: CASSESGTGNYNEQFF. The CDR3 nucleotides read TGTGCCAGCAGTGAAAGCGGGACGGGCAACTACAATGAGCAGTTCTTC.

V and J are TRBV19 and TRBJ2-1, with 10 bases matching TRBD1. CDR3 length equals 17 residues. With V trimmed by 2 bases and J by 3 bases, 7 bases remained unmatched. Germline V gene lookup returns CDR1 LNHDA and CDR2 SQIVND (reference sequence). The DNA of the CDR3 is TGTGCCAGTAGTATACAGAGAGACAGGGGGCTCTACAATGAGCAGTTCTTC. As protein: CASSIQRDRGLYNEQFF. Variable domain in full (rest from reference TRBV19 and TRBJ2-1): DGGITQSPKYLFRKEGQNVTLSCEQNLNHDAMYWYRQDPGQGLRLIYYSQIVNDFQKGDIAEGYSVSREKKESFPLTVTSAQKNPTAFYLCASSIQRDRGLYNEQFFGPGTRLTVL.

This clone appeared a single time. This chain links TRBV20-1 with TRBJ2-3; 8 nucleotides match TRBD2. After removal of 3 bases from V and 8 bases from J, the junction contained 7 bases not matched to a gene. The germline gives CDR1 DFQATT, CDR2 SNEGSKA (reference sequence). The CDR3 consists of 13 residues. The CDR3 nucleotides are TGCAGTGCTAGTCAAACCGGGGGGGGTACGCAGTATTTT. The encoded protein is CSASQTGGGTQYF.

The chain joins TRBV2 to TRBJ1-3, with unresolved D. This CDR3 spans 17 amino acids. CDR1 and CDR2 (germline): SNHLY, FYNNEI. V was pared by 3 bases and J by 0 bases, with 15 bases between. CDR3 sequence reads: CASSERGRASSGNTIYF. In nucleotides, the CDR3 is TGTGCCAGCAGTGAGCGGGGAAGGGCGAGCTCTGGAAACACCATATATTTT.

The chain has TRBV7-2 and TRBJ2-1; the match to TRBD2 covers 8 bases. The CDR3 covers 17 residues. The germline V gene encodes CDR1 SGHTA and CDR2 FQGNSA. The trim removed 3 bases at V and 4 bases at J, leaving 11 bases unmatched. Here the CDR3 DNA reads TGTGCCAGCAGCTTGGGCAGGGCGGGGGGTTCTTACAATGAGCAGTTCTTC. It translates to CASSLGRAGGSYNEQFF.

The chain is built from TRBV6-5 and TRBJ2-1, with D possibly TRBD2 on 7 matching bases. Germline V lookup: CDR1 MNHEY, CDR2 SVGAGI. The CDR3 has 15 amino acids. V lost 10 bases to trimming and J lost 0 bases, with 16 bases between them. The CDR3 here is CATSEGGASYNEQFF. The CDR3 DNA reads TGTGCCACCTCCGAAGGGGGGGCCTCCTACAATGAGCAGTTCTTC.

This clone was detected once. CDR3 residues: CATSRARGETGELFF. CDR3 nucleotide sequence: TGTGCCACCAGCAGAGCCCGTGGGGAGACCGGGGAGCTGTTTTTT. The J gene is TRBJ2-2, the V gene TRBV15; D may be TRBD2 (5 bases). V gave up 1 base and J gave up 5 bases, with 11 bases separating them. The CDR3 totals 15 residues. Germline lookup yields CDR1 LNHNV and CDR2 YYDKDF (reference sequence).

The V gene is TRBV20-1, the J gene TRBJ2-1; D ambiguous. This CDR3 is built from 18 residues. Germline V gene data show CDR1 as DFQATT and CDR2 as SNEGSKA (reference sequence). V lost 3 bases, J lost 6 bases, and 27 bases lay in between. The CDR3 sequence is CSASTSYLAASLLNEQFF. CDR3 coding DNA: TGCAGTGCTAGTACAAGCTACCTGGCGGCGAGTCTACTCAATGAGCAGTTCTTC.

This chain uses TRBV4-2 with TRBJ2-7, with 7 bases identical to TRBD2. This CDR3 contains 15 residues. Germline CDR1 is LGHNA and CDR2 is YNFKEQ. Losses at the gene ends were 5 bases for V and 2 bases for J; bases not matched to a gene: 9. The CDR3: CASSKPRAGTYEQYF. CDR3 nucleotides: TGTGCCAGCAGCAAACCTCGAGCGGGGACCTACGAGCAGTACTTC.

CDR3 bases: TGTGCCAGCAGCCGGACTGCGGCAGTCTACTCCTACGAGCAGTACTTC. Amino acid sequence: CASSRTAAVYSYEQYF. The J gene is TRBJ2-7, the V gene TRBV7-2, with D perhaps matching TRBD2 (5 bases). Germline V gene sequence: CDR1 SGHTA, CDR2 FQGNSA. The CDR3 runs to 16 residues. Trimming left V 5 bases short and J 0 bases short, with 17 bases between. The whole variable domain, filled in from reference TRBV7-2 and TRBJ2-7, reads GAGVSQSPSNKVTEKGKDVELRCDPISGHTALYWYRQSLGQGLEFLIYFQGNSAPDKSGLPSDRFSAERTGGSVSTLTIQRTQQEDSAVYLCASSRTAAVYSYEQYFGPGTRLTVT.

The chain is built from TRBV24-1 and TRBJ2-1; 10 bases are a match to TRBD2. Germline V lookup: CDR1 KGHDR, CDR2 SFDVKD. This CDR3 comprises 17 residues. Trimming at V came to 3 bases and at J to 0 bases, leaving 4 bases not matched to a gene. CDR3 nucleotides: TGTGCCACCAGTGATCCGACTAGCGGGCCCTCCTACAATGAGCAGTTCTTC. Protein sequence: CATSDPTSGPSYNEQFF.

On this clone: This sample includes further DNA sequences coding for the same CDR3. V gene TRBV3-1 (or the pseudogene TRBV3-2) combines with J gene TRBJ1-2; perhaps TRBD1 as D (6 bases). The CDR3 extends over 12 amino acids. The V and J ends lost 3 bases and 8 bases respectively, with 10 bases between them. CDR1 is LGHDT, CDR2 YNNKEL, per germline (reference sequence). The CDR3 loop reads CASSHQGGGYTF. CDR3 nucleotides: TGTGCCAGCAGCCATCAAGGGGGAGGCTACACCTTC.

V gene TRBV5-1 combines with J gene TRBJ2-1; D may be TRBD1 (6 bases). The CDR3 sequence is 16 residues long. Between the trimmed V and J ends, which lost 2 bases and 1 base, there was a span of 13 bases. CDR1 and CDR2 from the germline V gene are SGHRS and YFSETQ. CDR3 coding DNA: TGCGCCAGCAGCTTCCTGGACAGCAATTCCTACAATGAGCAGTTCTTC. As protein: CASSFLDSNSYNEQFF.

The chain has TRBV5-1 and TRBJ2-7, with TRBD1 identical over 8 bases. The junction had 7 bases not matched to a gene; V was cut back by 4 bases and J by 4 bases. There are 14 residues in the CDR3. Germline V CDR1 and CDR2: SGHRS, YFSETQ. The CDR3 DNA reads as TGCGCCAGCAGCACGGACAGGGTTCGGTACGAGCAGTACTTC. It specifies CASSTDRVRYEQYF. The whole variable domain, remainder taken from reference TRBV5-1 and TRBJ2-7, is KAGVTQTPRYLIKTRGQQVTLSCSPISGHRSVSWYQQTPGQGLQFLFEYFSETQRNKGNFPGRFSGRQFSNSRSEMNVSTLELGDSALYLCASSTDRVRYEQYFGPGTRLTVT.

This clone was counted a single time. J is TRBJ1-6 and V is TRBV27; 9 nucleotides align to TRBD1. Trimming at V came to 8 bases and at J to 7 bases, leaving 3 bases not matched to a gene. Germline V gene data show CDR1 as MNHEY and CDR2 as SMNVEV (reference sequence). The CDR3 loop spans 13 amino acids. This CDR3 is CASRDRANSPLHF. DNA of the CDR3: TGTGCCAGCCGGGACAGGGCCAATTCACCCCTCCACTTT.

The rearrangement uses TRBV9 and TRBJ2-1, with 12 bases fitting TRBD2. The CDR3 loop spans 17 amino acids. CDR1 and CDR2 (germline): SGDLS, YYNGEE. V lost 0 bases, J lost 9 bases, and 10 bases stayed unmatched. CDR3 sequence: CASSVEGLAGQVGEQFF. Written as DNA, the CDR3 is TGTGCCAGCAGCGTAGAGGGACTAGCGGGCCAGGTAGGTGAGCAGTTCTTC.